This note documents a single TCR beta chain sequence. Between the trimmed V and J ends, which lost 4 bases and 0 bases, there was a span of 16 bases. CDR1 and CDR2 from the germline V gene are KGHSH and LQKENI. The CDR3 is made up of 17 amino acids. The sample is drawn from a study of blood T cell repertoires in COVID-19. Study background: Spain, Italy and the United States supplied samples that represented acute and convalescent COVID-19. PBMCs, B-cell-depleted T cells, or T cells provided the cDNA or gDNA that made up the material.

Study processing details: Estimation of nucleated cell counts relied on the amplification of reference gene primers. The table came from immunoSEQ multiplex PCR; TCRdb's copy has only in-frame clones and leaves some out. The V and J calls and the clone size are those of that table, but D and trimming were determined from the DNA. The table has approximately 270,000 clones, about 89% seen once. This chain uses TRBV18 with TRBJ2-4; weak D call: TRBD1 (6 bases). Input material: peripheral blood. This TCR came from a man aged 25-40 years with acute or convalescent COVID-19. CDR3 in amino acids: CASSRSGTHEAKNIQYF. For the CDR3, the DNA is TGTGCCAGCTCACGCTCCGGGACACACGAAGCCAAAAACATTCAGTACTTC.